The subject of this entry is one TCR beta chain. Its antigen is currently unknown. This record comes from a study of human thymus T cells. Surgeons resected thymus tissue during corrective heart surgery. Germline V gene sequence: CDR1 MNHEY, CDR2 SVGAGI. V gave up 6 bases and J gave up 2 bases; unmatched junction bases: 10. CDR3 length: 15 amino acids. Using immunoSEQ multiplex PCR, the repertoire was profiled, and TCRdb retains in-frame clones only, with some absent. The table lists tens of thousands of clones, 85% to 95% of them singletons. Regarding the study as a whole: Related studies found that unrelated individuals share highly overlapping thymic repertoires. Seemingly biased V and J gene usage marked thymic and blood repertoires.

The clonotype comes from a girl in the first two years of life with a congenital heart defect but otherwise immunologically healthy. The chain has TRBV6-5 and TRBJ2-7; 7 bases are a match to TRBD1. Sequenced: thymus tissue. DNA for the CDR3: TGTGCCAGCAGAACCGGGACAGAAAAGGCCTACGAGCAGTACTTC. Encoded protein: CASRTGTEKAYEQYF.